This T cell receptor (beta chain) emerged from a study of T cells in Graves' hyperthyroidism and ophthalmopathy. This clonotype is deemed medium-sized. Germline V gives CDR1 SGHTA, CDR2 FQGNSA. V lost 5 bases and J lost 6, with 10 bases in between. The CDR3 runs to 12 residues. Newly diagnosed hyperthyroidism patients aged 18 to 65 years had disease lasting under 2 months. Uncontrolled infection, other autoimmune disease, pregnancy or lactation disqualified patients from enrolment. The TCR beta CDR3 regions underwent amplification using RNA transcripts as the source. HTBI primers drove first-round RT-PCR of the TCR CDR3. TCRdb reanalysed the multiplex PCR reads using MiXCR and keeps one entry per CDR3 protein. The sample lists about 95,000 distinct CDR3 sequences, roughly 39% occurring once.

Specimen: peripheral blood or thyroid tissue (not recorded which). The chain uses TRBV7-2 and TRBJ2-5; D gene unclear. The receptor was derived from a woman in her twenties or thirties with Graves' hyperthyroidism. The CDR3 here is CASSRSEKTQYF. The CDR3 coding sequence is TGTGCCAGCAGCCGAAGTGAAAAGACCCAGTACTTC. Together with reference TRBV7-2 and TRBJ2-5, the CDR3 gives the full variable domain: GAGVSQSPSNKVTEKGKDVELRCDPISGHTALYWYRQSLGQGLEFLIYFQGNSAPDKSGLPSDRFSAERTGGSVSTLTIQRTQQEDSAVYLCASSRSEKTQYFGPGTRLLVL.